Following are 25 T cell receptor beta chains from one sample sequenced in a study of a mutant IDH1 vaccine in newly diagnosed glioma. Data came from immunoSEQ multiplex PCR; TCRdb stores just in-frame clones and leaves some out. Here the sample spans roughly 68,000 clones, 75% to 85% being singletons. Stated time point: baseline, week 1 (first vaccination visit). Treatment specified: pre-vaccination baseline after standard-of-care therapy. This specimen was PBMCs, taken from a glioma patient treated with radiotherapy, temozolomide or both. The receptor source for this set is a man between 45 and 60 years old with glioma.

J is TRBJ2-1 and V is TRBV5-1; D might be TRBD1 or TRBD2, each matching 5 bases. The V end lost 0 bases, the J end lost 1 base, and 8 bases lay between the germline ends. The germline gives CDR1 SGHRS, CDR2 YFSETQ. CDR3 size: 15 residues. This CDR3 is CASSLGGVSYNEQFF. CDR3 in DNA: TGCGCCAGCAGCTTGGGAGGGGTATCCTACAATGAGCAGTTCTTC.

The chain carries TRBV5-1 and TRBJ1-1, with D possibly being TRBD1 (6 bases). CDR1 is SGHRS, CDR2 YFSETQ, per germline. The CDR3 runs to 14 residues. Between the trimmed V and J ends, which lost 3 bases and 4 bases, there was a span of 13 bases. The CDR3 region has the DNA TGCGCCAGCAGCTACAGGGAGAGGGGCACTGAAGCTTTCTTT. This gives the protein CASSYRERGTEAFF.

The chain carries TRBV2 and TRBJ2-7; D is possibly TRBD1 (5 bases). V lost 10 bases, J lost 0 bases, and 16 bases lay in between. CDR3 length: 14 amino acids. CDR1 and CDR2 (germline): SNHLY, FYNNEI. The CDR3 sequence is CAIDSSRSSYEQYF. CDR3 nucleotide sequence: TGTGCCATCGACAGCTCAAGAAGCTCCTACGAGCAGTACTTC.

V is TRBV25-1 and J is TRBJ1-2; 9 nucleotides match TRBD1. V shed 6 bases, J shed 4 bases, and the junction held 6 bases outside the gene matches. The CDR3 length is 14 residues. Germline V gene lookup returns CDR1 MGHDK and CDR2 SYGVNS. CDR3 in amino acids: CASSQGTGTYGYTF. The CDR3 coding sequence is TGTGCCAGCAGCCAAGGGACAGGGACCTATGGCTACACCTTC.

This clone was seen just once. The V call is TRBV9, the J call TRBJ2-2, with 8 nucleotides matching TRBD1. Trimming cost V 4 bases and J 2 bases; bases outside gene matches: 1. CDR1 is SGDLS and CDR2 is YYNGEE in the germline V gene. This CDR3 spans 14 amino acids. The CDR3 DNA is TGTGCCAGCAGCCCAGGGGGCAACACCGGGGAGCTGTTTTTT. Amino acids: CASSPGGNTGELFF.

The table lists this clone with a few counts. The CDR3 sequence is CASSFFAGGLNEQFF. Here the CDR3 DNA reads TGTGCCAGCAGCTTTTTTGCGGGGGGTCTAAATGAGCAGTTCTTC. The rearrangement uses TRBV7-2 and TRBJ2-1; 8 nucleotides line up with TRBD2. This CDR3 contains 15 residues. Germline trimming cut 3 bases from V and 7 bases from J; bases unmatched to any gene: 8. Germline-derived CDR1 and CDR2 are SGHTA and FQGNSA.

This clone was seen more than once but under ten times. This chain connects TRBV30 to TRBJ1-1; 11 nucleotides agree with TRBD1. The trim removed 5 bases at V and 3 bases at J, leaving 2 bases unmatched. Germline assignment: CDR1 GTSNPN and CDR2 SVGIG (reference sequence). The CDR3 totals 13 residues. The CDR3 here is CAWGGQGDTEAFF. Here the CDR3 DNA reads TGTGCCTGGGGGGGACAGGGGGACACTGAAGCTTTCTTT.

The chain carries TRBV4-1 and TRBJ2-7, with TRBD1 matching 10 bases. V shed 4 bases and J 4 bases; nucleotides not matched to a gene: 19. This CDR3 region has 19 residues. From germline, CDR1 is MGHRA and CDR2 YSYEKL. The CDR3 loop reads CASSLKNREVTGGNYEQYF. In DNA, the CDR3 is TGCGCCAGCAGCCTTAAGAACCGGGAGGTGACAGGGGGCAATTACGAGCAGTACTTC.

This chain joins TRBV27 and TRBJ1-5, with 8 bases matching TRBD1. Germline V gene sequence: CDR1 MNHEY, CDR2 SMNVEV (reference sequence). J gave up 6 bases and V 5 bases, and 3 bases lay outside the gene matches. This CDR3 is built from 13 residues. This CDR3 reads CASSPDRVQPQHF. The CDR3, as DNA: TGTGCCAGCAGTCCGGACAGGGTTCAGCCCCAGCATTTT.

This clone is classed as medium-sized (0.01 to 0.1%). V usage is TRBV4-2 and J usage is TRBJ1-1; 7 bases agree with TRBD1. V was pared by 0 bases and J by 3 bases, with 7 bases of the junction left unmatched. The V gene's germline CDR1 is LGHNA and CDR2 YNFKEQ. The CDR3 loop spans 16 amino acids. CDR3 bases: TGTGCCAGCAGCCAAGATTGGCGACAGGGTCACACTGAAGCTTTCTTT. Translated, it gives CASSQDWRQGHTEAFF.

In DNA form, the CDR3 reads TGTGCCTGGAGCCCCCAGGCCATGAACACTGAAGCTTTCTTT. The encoded protein is CAWSPQAMNTEAFF. This sequence joins TRBV30 and TRBJ1-1, with D unresolved. V was pared by 3 bases and J by 0 bases, with 11 bases between. The CDR3 is 14 residues long. CDR1 and CDR2 (germline): GTSNPN, SVGIG (reference sequence).

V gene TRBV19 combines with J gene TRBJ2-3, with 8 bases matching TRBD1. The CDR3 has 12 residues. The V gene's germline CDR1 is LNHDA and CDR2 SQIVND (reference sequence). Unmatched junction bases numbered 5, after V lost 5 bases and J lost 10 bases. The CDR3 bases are TGTGCCAGTAGTGCCACAGGGGGGTCGCAGTATTTT. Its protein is CASSATGGSQYF.

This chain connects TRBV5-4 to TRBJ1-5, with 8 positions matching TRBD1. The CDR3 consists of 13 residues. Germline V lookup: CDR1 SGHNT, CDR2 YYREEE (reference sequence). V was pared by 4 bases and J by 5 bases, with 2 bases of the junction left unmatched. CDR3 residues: CASSADRDQPQHF. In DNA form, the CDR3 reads TGTGCCAGCAGCGCGGACAGGGATCAGCCCCAGCATTTT.

The CDR3 region has the DNA TGTGCCAGCACGGGGAGGGTTTGGGACACTGAAGCTTTCTTT. Translation: CASTGRVWDTEAFF. This sequence joins TRBV5-6 and TRBJ1-1, with D hard to call. The length of the CDR3 is 14 residues. The germline V gene has CDR1 SGHDT and CDR2 YYEEEE. Trimming pared 6 bases from V and 3 bases from J, leaving 15 bases between.

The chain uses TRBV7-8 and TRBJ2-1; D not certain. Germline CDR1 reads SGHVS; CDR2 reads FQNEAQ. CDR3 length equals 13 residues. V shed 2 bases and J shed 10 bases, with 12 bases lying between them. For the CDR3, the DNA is TGTGCCAGCAGCTTACCCAGCCCCCGGGAGCAGTTCTTC. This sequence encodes CASSLPSPREQFF.

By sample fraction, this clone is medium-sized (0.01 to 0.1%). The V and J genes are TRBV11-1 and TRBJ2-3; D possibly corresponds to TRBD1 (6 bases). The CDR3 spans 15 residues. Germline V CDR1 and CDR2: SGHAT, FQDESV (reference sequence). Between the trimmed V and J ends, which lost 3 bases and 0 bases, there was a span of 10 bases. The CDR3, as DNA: TGTGCCAGCAGCTTGCTACAGGGTAGCACAGATACGCAGTATTTT. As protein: CASSLLQGSTDTQYF.

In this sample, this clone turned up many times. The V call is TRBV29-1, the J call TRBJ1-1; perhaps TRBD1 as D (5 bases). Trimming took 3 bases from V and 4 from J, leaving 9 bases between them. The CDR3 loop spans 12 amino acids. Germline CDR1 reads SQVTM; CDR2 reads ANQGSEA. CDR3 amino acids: CSVDRATTEAFF. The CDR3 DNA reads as TGCAGCGTTGACAGGGCGACCACTGAAGCTTTCTTT.

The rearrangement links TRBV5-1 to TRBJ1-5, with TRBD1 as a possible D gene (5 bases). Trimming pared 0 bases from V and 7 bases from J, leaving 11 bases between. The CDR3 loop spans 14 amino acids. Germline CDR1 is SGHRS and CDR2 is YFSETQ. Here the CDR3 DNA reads TGCGCCAGCAGCTTGGAGCCAGGGAGGCAGCCCCAGCATTTT. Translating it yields CASSLEPGRQPQHF.

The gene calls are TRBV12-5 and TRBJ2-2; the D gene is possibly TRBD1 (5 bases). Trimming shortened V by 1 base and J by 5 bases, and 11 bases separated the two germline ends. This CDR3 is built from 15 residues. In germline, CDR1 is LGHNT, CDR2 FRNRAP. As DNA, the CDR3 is TGTGCTAGTGGTTTGGGTCAGGGTGGAACCGGGGAGCTGTTTTTT. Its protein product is CASGLGQGGTGELFF.

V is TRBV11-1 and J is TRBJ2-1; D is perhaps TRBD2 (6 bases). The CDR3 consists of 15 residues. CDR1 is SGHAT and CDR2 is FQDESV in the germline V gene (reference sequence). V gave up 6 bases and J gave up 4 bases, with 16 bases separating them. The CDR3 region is CASRTRDSTYNEQFF. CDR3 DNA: TGTGCCAGCAGGACTCGGGACTCGACGTACAATGAGCAGTTCTTC.

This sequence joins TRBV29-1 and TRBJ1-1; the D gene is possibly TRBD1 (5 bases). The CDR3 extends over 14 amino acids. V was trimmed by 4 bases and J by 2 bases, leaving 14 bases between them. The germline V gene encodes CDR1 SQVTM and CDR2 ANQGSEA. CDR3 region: CSVAGPGLNTEAFF. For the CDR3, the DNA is TGCAGCGTTGCGGGGCCAGGGCTAAACACTGAAGCTTTCTTT.

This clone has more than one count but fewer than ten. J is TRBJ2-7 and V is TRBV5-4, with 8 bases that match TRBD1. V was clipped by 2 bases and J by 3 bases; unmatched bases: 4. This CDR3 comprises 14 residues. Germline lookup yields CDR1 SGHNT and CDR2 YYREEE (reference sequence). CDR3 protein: CASSFDRGSYEQYF. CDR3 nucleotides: TGTGCCAGCAGCTTCGACAGGGGAAGCTACGAGCAGTACTTC.

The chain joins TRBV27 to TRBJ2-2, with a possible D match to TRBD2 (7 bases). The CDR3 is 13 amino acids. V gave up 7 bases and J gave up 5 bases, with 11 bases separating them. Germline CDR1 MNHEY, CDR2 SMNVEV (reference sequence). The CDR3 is CASTRGGTGELFF. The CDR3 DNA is TGTGCCAGCACAAGGGGGGGAACCGGGGAGCTGTTTTTT.

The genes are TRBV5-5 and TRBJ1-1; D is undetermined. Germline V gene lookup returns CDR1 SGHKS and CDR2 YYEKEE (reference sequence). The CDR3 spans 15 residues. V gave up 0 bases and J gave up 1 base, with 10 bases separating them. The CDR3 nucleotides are TGTGCCAGCAGCTTGGCCGGTACCGCGAACACTGAAGCTTTCTTT. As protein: CASSLAGTANTEAFF.

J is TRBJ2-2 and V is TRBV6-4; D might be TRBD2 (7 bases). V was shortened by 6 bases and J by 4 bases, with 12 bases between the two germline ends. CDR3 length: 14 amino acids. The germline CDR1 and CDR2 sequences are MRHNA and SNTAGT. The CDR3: CASSRGATTGELFF. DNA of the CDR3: TGTGCCAGCAGCCGGGGGGCGACCACCGGGGAGCTGTTTTTT.